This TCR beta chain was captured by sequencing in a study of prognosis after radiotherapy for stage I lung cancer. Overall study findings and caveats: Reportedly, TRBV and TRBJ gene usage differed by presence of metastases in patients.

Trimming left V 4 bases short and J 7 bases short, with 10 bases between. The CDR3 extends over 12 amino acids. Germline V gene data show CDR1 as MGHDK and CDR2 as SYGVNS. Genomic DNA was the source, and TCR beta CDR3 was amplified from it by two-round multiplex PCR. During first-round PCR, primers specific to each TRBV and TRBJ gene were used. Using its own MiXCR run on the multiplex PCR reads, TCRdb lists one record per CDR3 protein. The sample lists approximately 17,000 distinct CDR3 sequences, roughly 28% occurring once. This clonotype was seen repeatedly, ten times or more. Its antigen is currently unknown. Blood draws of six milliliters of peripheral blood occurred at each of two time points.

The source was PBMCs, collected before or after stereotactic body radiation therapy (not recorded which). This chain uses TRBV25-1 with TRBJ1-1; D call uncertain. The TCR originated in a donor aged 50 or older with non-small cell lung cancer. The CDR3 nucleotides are TGTGCCAGCAGTGGAGGGATATTTGAAGCTTTCTTT. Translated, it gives CASSGGIFEAFF.